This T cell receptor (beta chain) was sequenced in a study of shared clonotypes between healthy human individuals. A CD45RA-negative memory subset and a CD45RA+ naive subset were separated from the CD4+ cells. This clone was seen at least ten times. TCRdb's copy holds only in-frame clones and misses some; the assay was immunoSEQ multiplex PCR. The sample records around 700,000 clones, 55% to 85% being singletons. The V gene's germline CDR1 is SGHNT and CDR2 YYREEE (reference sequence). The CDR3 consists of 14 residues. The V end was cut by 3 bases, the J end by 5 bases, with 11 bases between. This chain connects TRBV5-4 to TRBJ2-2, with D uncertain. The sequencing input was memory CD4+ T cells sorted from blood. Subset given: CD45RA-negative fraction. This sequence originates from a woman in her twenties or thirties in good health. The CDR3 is CASSSLKVTGELFF. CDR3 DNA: TGTGCCAGCAGCTCGTTGAAGGTAACCGGGGAGCTGTTTTTT. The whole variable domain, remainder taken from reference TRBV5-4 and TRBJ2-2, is ETGVTQSPTHLIKTRGQQVTLRCSSQSGHNTVSWYQQALGQGPQFIFQYYREEENGRGNFPPRFSGLQFPNYSSELNVNALELDDSALYLCASSSLKVTGELFFGEGSRLTVL.